The sequence of this T cell receptor (beta chain) was determined in a study of regulatory T cells in long-lasting Graves disease. The study's findings and limits: The TCR repertoire of persistent Graves' patients was less diverse than that of newly diagnosed ones. Possibly, too few samples lowered accuracy. Thyroid tissue was not studied; only peripheral blood was.

This sample's time point: newly diagnosed GD, antithyroid drugs for less than 3 months. Scientists built the TCR library using RNA that was extracted from PBMCs. CDR3-region Arm-PCR and iRepertoire HTBI primers produced the TCR beta libraries. Via MiXCR, TCRdb re-called the multiplex PCR reads, giving one row per CDR3 protein. Of roughly 430,000 distinct CDR3 sequences in the sample, about 17% were seen once. This clonotype turned up a few times. The antigen remains unidentified. These data also featured in a second study, about T cells in Graves' hyperthyroidism and ophthalmopathy.

The sequence was obtained from a woman in her twenties or thirties with Graves disease. Sample: peripheral blood mononuclear cells (PBMCs), taken at new diagnosis, from a patient treated with antithyroid drugs.

CDR3 sequence (DNA): TGTGCCAGCAGCCAAAGACGAGGACAAGAGACCCAGTACTTC. It translates to CASSQRRGQETQYF. The genes are TRBV14 and TRBJ2-5; D is unclear. This CDR3 is built from 14 residues. V lost 2 bases, J lost 2 bases, and 9 bases lay in between. The germline CDR1 and CDR2 sequences are SGHDN and FVKESK.